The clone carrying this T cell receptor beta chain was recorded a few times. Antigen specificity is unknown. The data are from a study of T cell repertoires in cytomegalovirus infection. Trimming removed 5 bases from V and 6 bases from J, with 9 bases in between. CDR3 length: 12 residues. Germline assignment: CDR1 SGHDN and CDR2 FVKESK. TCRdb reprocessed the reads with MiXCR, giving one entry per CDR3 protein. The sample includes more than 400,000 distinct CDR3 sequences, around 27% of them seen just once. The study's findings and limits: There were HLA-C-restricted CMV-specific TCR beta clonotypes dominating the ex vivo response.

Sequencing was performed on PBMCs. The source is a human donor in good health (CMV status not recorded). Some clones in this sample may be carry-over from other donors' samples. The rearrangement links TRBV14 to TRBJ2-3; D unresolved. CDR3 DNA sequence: TGTGCCAGCAGCGGCTCCGCGGATACGCAGTATTTT. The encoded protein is CASSGSADTQYF.